This TCR beta chain originates from a study of blood T cells in healthy people across ages. A sample-barcoded 5' primer and a J-beta primer mix were used in a second PCR of about 7 to 12 cycles. One entry per CDR3 protein results from TCRdb running MiXCR on the 5' RACE reads. The data contain 1,300,000 or so distinct CDR3 sequences, 59% of them singletons. The donors, all healthy, were Caucasians living in Russia, aged roughly 6 to 100. The source is a man between 18 and 29 years old in good health. The source material was blood.

Here the CDR3 reads CASSEALGSGGTDTQYF. Written as DNA, the CDR3 is TGTGCCAGCAGTGAAGCGCTTGGTAGCGGGGGCACAGATACGCAGTATTTT. V is TRBV6-1 and J is TRBJ2-3, with TRBD2 identical over 8 bases. The CDR3 sequence is 17 residues long. Germline V CDR1 and CDR2: MNHNS, SASEGT. Trimming removed 0 bases from V and 1 base from J; junction bases left unmatched: 6.